This entry lists 20 T cell receptor beta chains sequenced from one sample in a study of tumor-infiltrating lymphocytes in primary liver carcinoma. The tissue used was unsorted bulk material of about 20-33 mg. RNA and DNA were co-extracted from it with the AllPrep DNA/RNA mini kit. With a constant-region primer, TCR beta cDNA was made from approximately 450 ng of total RNA. Employing slightly modified ARM-PCR, three nested multiplex PCR rounds were run, and these gave rise to the TCR beta libraries. Forward primers for TRBV1-TRBV30 and a C-beta reverse primer served the first two PCR rounds, at about 10 cycles each. TCRdb called the multiplex PCR reads again in MiXCR, with one record for every CDR3 protein. Of more than 95,000 distinct CDR3 sequences listed, 82% were seen once; the top ten hold under 25%. The sample was liver tumor tissue from sampling region 3. The subset denotes: tumor region T3, left-lateral pole. These receptors all stem from a man aged 40-50 years with primary liver carcinoma and hepatitis B virus infection.

The chain recombines TRBV10-3 with TRBJ1-4; tentatively, D is TRBD1 (6 bases). Between the trimmed V and J ends, which lost 3 bases and 5 bases, there was a span of 16 bases. CDR3 size: 16 residues. In germline, CDR1 is ENHRY, CDR2 SYGVKD. For the CDR3, the DNA is TGTGCCATCAGTGACCAACCGGGACATGGGAATGAAAAACTGTTTTTT. It translates to CAISDQPGHGNEKLFF.

This clonotype has a single count. The chain uses TRBV28 and TRBJ2-4; D is possibly TRBD2 (6 bases). V was clipped by 7 bases and J by 7 bases, with 17 bases between them. Germline V gene sequence: CDR1 MDHEN, CDR2 SYDVKM. The CDR3 extends over 14 amino acids. In DNA, the CDR3 is TGTGCCAGCAATTCGCGGATCGGAGGGAACATTCAGTACTTC. Translation: CASNSRIGGNIQYF.

On this clonotype itself: A read error may produce the germline difference seen at one junction end. The chain carries TRBV11-2 and TRBJ2-2, with D perhaps matching TRBD1 (6 bases). The germline gives CDR1 SGHAT, CDR2 FQNNGV. The CDR3 loop spans 17 amino acids. CDR3 protein: CATSLGHRGRDTGKLFF. The CDR3 DNA reads TGTGCCACCAGCTTAGGTCATCGGGGTAGGGACACCGGGAAGCTGTTTTTT. Using reference TRBV11-2 and TRBJ2-2 for the parts outside the CDR3, the full variable domain is EAGVAQSPRYKIIEKRQSVAFWCNPISGHATLYWYQQILGQGPKLLIQFQNNGVVDDSQLPKDRFSAERLKGVDSTLKIQPAKLEDSAVYLCATSLGHRGRDTGKLFFGEGSRLTVL.

On this clonotype: One end of the junction varies from germline; a read error may be responsible. The chain uses TRBV12-3 or TRBV12-4 and TRBJ2-7; D might be TRBD1 (6 bases). This CDR3 has 14 amino acids. The chain's CDR3 is CAGSPQGFGYEQYF. The CDR3 nucleotides read TGTGCCGGCAGTCCACAGGGTTTCGGCTACGAACAGTACTTC.

Remarks on this clonotype: The junction shows a germline mismatch at one end, possibly a read error. The chain uses TRBV6-5 and TRBJ1-6; 7 bases are a match to TRBD1. This CDR3 comprises 15 residues. Germline V gene data show CDR1 as MNHEY and CDR2 as SVGAGI. The CDR3 spells CASCYTQGLGSPLHF. The DNA for the CDR3 is TGTGCCAGCTGTTACACACAGGGGCTGGGATCACCCCTCCACTTT.

Comments on this clonotype: One base away lies a much larger clone, so this may be a sequencing read error. J is TRBJ2-7 and V is TRBV28, with 10 positions matching TRBD1. Losses at the gene ends were 7 bases for V and 0 bases for J; bases not matched to a gene: 6. The CDR3 is 15 residues long. Germline V CDR1 and CDR2: MDHEN, SYDVKM. For the CDR3, the DNA is TGTGCCAGCACCTCCCGGACAGGGGGCTCCTACGAGCAGTACTTC. Amino acid sequence: CASTSRTGGSYEQYF.

About this clonotype: A read error may account for a junction end that differs from germline. The V gene is TRBV5-1, the J gene TRBJ1-1; TRBD1 might be the D (5 bases). This CDR3 contains 13 residues. Germline CDR1 SGHRS, CDR2 YFSETQ. CDR3 sequence: CASSFARPEGASF. The CDR3 nucleotides read TGCGCCAGTAGCTTTGCCCGACCCGAAGGGGCTTCCTTT.

As to this clonotype: No conserved phenylalanine or tryptophan is present at the end of the CDR3, so a read error is the likely explanation. CDR3 amino acids: CASSEQGANYGYTL. CDR3 DNA: TGCGCCAGCAGTGAGCAGGGGGCAAACTATGGCTACACCCTC. The chain has TRBV10-2 and TRBJ1-2; 8 bases agree with TRBD1. The J segment lost 2 bases and the V segment lost 2 bases, leaving 1 base of the junction unmatched. The CDR3 has 14 residues. Looked up from germline, CDR1 is WSHSY and CDR2 is SAAADI.

Notes on this clonotype: A read error may account for a junction end that differs from germline. This chain uses TRBV6-5 with TRBJ2-1, with D possibly being TRBD2 (5 bases). The CDR3 sequence is 15 residues long. Germline lookup yields CDR1 MNHEY and CDR2 SVGAGI. This CDR3 is CASGYEGTAYNEQFF. DNA for the CDR3: TGTGCCAGCGGTTACGAGGGAACAGCCTACAATGAGCAGTTCTTC.

The chain couples TRBV20-1 to TRBJ2-1, with 7 bases that match TRBD2. The ends lost 1 base at V and 2 bases at J; junction bases unmatched: 8. The CDR3 has 16 residues. CDR1 DFQATT and CDR2 SNEGSKA come from the germline V gene (reference sequence). CDR3 sequence (DNA): TGCAGTGCTAGAGGACTAGTGGGAGGGACCTACAATGAGCAGTTCTTC. Translated, it gives CSARGLVGGTYNEQFF.

This clonotype was counted a single time. A read error may produce the germline difference seen at one junction end. This chain uses TRBV5-6 with TRBJ2-1, with D tentatively TRBD2 (5 bases). The CDR3 spans 13 residues. The germline gives CDR1 SGHDT, CDR2 YYEEEE. Here the CDR3 reads CTSNLVTSNEQFF. As DNA, the CDR3 is TGTACCAGCAACTTGGTAACTAGCAATGAGCAGTTCTTC.

This rearrangement joins TRBV12-3 or TRBV12-4 to TRBJ1-1; D gene ambiguous. Trimming cost V 6 bases and J 10 bases, with 12 bases left between them. The CDR3 consists of 11 residues. CDR3 sequence: CASSSSSRAFF. CDR3 sequence (DNA): TGTGCCAGCAGCTCAAGTTCTCGAGCTTTCTTT.

Concerning this clonotype: A junction end diverges from the germline sequence, so it may reflect a read error. The chain is built from TRBV11-3 and TRBJ2-7; 7 bases are shared with TRBD2. Per the germline V gene, CDR1 is SGHNT and CDR2 is YENEEA. This CDR3 spans 14 amino acids. The CDR3 reads CTSRPGEGDYELYF. The CDR3 DNA is TGTACCAGCAGACCTGGAGAAGGGGACTACGAGCTGTACTTC.

Of note for this clonotype: The junction shows a germline mismatch at one end, possibly a read error. This chain links TRBV4-1 with TRBJ2-1, with D hard to call. The CDR3 loop spans 11 amino acids. Germline CDR1 reads MGHRA; CDR2 reads YSYEKL. This chain's CDR3 is CVSSQSSEQFF. In nucleotides, the CDR3 is TGTGTCAGCAGCCAAAGTAGCGAGCAGTTCTTC.

The CDR3 reads CASISGGNSVGAHTDTQYF. Written as DNA, the CDR3 is TGTGCCAGCATCTCTGGGGGAAACTCTGTTGGAGCCCACACAGATACGCAGTATTTT. The chain recombines TRBV11-1 with TRBJ2-3; D might be TRBD1 or TRBD2, each matching 5 bases. Germline CDR1 and CDR2: SGHAT and FQDESV (reference sequence). V lost 7 bases, J lost 2 bases, and 28 bases lay in between. CDR3 length: 19 residues.

The DNA for the CDR3 is TGTGCCAGCAGTTGTTGGACTGGTCCTGCGGAGACCCAGTACTTC. It encodes CASSCWTGPAETQYF. The chain combines TRBV11-2 with TRBJ2-5; TRBD2 might be the D (5 bases). The CDR3 contains 15 residues. Germline CDR1 reads SGHAT; CDR2 reads FQNNGV. V dropped 6 bases and J dropped 5 bases, with 19 bases sitting between them.

As regards this clonotype: Since no conserved phenylalanine or tryptophan closes the CDR3, a read error is the likely cause. The chain is built from TRBV9 and TRBJ1-5; 11 bases align to TRBD1. CDR1 and CDR2 from the germline V gene are SGDLS and YYNGEE. The length of the CDR3 is 16 residues. This CDR3 is CASSLRGTGGTQPQHS. The CDR3 DNA follows: TGTGCCAGCAGCCTACGCGGGACAGGGGGGACTCAGCCGCAGCATTCT.

As to this clonotype: The CDR3 does not close with the conserved phenylalanine or tryptophan, likely indicating a read error. V usage is TRBV6-6 and J usage is TRBJ1-3, with D unresolved. Looked up from germline, CDR1 is MNHNY and CDR2 is SVGAGI (reference sequence). V lost 3 bases and J 0 bases, leaving 9 bases between the germline ends. CDR3 size: 15 residues. In DNA form, the CDR3 reads TGTGCCAGCAGTTATTCGGAGAACTCTGGAAACACCATATATTTG. Its protein product is CASSYSENSGNTIYL.

As to this clonotype: At one boundary the junction diverges from the germline segment, which might be a read error. The chain carries TRBV29-1 and TRBJ2-3, with D unresolved. Germline CDR1 reads SQVTM; CDR2 reads ANQGSEA. The CDR3 contains 12 residues. This chain's CDR3 is CSVETQGDTQYF. The CDR3 region has the DNA TGCAGCGTTGAGACTCAAGGAGATACGCAGTATTTC.

This clonotype has only one observation. This sequence may be a read error, since a much larger clone differs from it by one base. Here the CDR3 reads CVTSDLRGASTDTQYF. The CDR3 nucleotides are TGTGTCACCAGTGATTTGAGGGGCGCCTCCACAGATACGCAGTATTTT. J is TRBJ2-3 and V is TRBV24-1; perhaps D is TRBD1 or TRBD2 (5 bases each). CDR1 and CDR2 from the germline V gene are KGHDR and SFDVKD. The CDR3 sequence is 16 residues long.